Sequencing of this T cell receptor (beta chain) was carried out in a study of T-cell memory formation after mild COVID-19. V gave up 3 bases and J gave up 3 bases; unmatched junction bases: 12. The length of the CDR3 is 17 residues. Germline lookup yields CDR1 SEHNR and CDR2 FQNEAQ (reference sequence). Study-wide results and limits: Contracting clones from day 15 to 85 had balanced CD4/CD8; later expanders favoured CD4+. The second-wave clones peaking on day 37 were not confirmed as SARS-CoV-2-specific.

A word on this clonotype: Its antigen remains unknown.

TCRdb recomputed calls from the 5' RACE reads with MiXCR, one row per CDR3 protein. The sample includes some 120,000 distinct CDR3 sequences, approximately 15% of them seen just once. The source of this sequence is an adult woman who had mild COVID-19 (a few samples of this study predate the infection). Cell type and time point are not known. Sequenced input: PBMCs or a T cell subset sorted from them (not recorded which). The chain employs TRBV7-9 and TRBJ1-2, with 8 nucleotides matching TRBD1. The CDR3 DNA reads TGTGCCAGCAGCTTCACCTCTCCTATACAGGGGGACTATGGCTACACCTTC. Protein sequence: CASSFTSPIQGDYGYTF.